The clone carrying this T cell receptor (beta chain) was observed a few times. The data belong to a study of T-cell reconstitution after alpha-beta-depleted transplantation in children. The germline V and J ends were trimmed by 0 bases and 4 bases, with 12 bases remaining between them. The CDR3 sequence is 15 residues long. During its preparation, the TCRbeta library received unique molecular identifiers. TCRdb passed the PCR reads through MiXCR, listing each CDR3 protein once. The table has about 290,000 distinct CDR3 sequences, around 10% seen once. The V and J genes are TRBV12-3 or TRBV12-4 and TRBJ1-2; TRBD1 is a possible D gene (6 bases). This clonotype was obtained from a boy under three years old with acute myeloid leukemia, due to receive a stem cell transplant. This specimen was PBMCs, taken before TCRalphabeta/CD19-depleted stem cell transplant. CDR3 sequence reads: CASSLATQGPYGYTF. For the CDR3, the DNA is TGTGCCAGCAGTTTAGCGACACAGGGTCCCTATGGCTACACCTTC.